These 32 T cell receptor beta chains originate from one sample sequenced in a study of spatial heterogeneity in lung cancer. As for time point: sample taken at primary tumor resection. TCRdb passed the 5' RACE reads through MiXCR, listing each CDR3 protein once. The table records about 3,000 distinct CDR3 sequences, around 15% of them present only once. No antigen has been assigned to these receptors. Study results and limitations: Higher tumor mutation counts went along with higher counts of expanded intratumoral alpha and beta TCRs.

The specimen comprised lung tumor tissue, sampled at surgery. These receptors were taken from a male donor with early-stage non-small cell lung cancer.

By sample share, this clonotype is medium-sized. The chain employs TRBV28 and TRBJ1-6; tentatively, D is TRBD1 (6 bases). Trimming cost V 3 bases and J 5 bases, with 23 bases left between them. From germline, CDR1 is MDHEN and CDR2 SYDVKM. This CDR3 spans 19 amino acids. Written as DNA, the CDR3 is TGTGCCAGCAGTTTTGATGTGACCACAGGGTCTTCCCATAATTCACCCCTCCACTTT. Its protein product is CASSFDVTTGSSHNSPLHF.

This clonotype is classed as medium-sized. V is TRBV11-2 and J is TRBJ2-7, with TRBD2 identical over 8 bases. Germline V gives CDR1 SGHAT, CDR2 FQNNGV. The CDR3 length is 14 residues. The V gene end was trimmed by 4 bases and the J gene end by 7 bases; junction bases not matched to a gene: 9. CDR3 sequence: CASSYSGNRKEQYF. The CDR3 nucleotides read TGTGCCAGCAGCTATAGCGGGAATCGGAAAGAGCAGTACTTC.

Relative to its sample, this clonotype is large. The chain recombines TRBV20-1 with TRBJ1-1; D is unclear. The CDR3 runs to 13 residues. With 1 base removed from V and 1 base from J, the gap between germline ends came to 7 bases. Germline V gene data show CDR1 as DFQATT and CDR2 as SNEGSKA (reference sequence). CDR3 sequence reads: CSARARANTEAFF. CDR3 bases: TGCAGTGCTAGAGCCAGAGCGAACACTGAAGCTTTCTTT.

The genes are TRBV5-4 and TRBJ2-7, with 12 bases matching TRBD2. Per the germline V gene, CDR1 is SGHNT and CDR2 is YYREEE (reference sequence). The CDR3 is made up of 15 amino acids. Trimming removed 4 bases from V and 3 bases from J; junction bases left unmatched: 5. The CDR3 region is CASSQGTSGFYEQYF. The DNA of the CDR3 is TGTGCCAGCAGCCAGGGGACTAGCGGGTTCTACGAGCAGTACTTC.

By share, this clonotype ranks as medium-sized. The chain uses TRBV7-3 and TRBJ2-7; either TRBD1 or TRBD2 may fit D (6 bases each). With 1 base removed from V and 5 bases from J, the gap between germline ends came to 15 bases. The CDR3 extends over 15 amino acids. Germline lookup yields CDR1 SGHTA and CDR2 FQGTGA. The CDR3, as DNA: TGTGCCAGCAGCTTAAGAGGGGGGCGAAATGACGAGCAGTACTTC. Translating gives CASSLRGGRNDEQYF. Together with reference TRBV7-3 and TRBJ2-7, the CDR3 gives the full variable domain: GAGVSQTPSNKVTEKGKYVELRCDPISGHTALYWYRQSLGQGPEFLIYFQGTGAADDSGLPNDRFFAVRPEGSVSTLKIQRTERGDSAVYLCASSLRGGRNDEQYFGPGTRLTVT.

This chain uses TRBV6-6 with TRBJ1-1, with D possibly TRBD1 on 6 matching bases. The CDR3 consists of 13 residues. Germline lookup yields CDR1 MNHNY and CDR2 SVGAGI (reference sequence). The V end lost 0 bases, the J end lost 8 bases, and 10 bases lay between the germline ends. CDR3 in amino acids: CASSYSTTGEAFF. CDR3 bases: TGTGCCAGCAGTTACTCCACAACAGGGGAAGCTTTCTTT.

Concerning this clonotype: A much larger clone lies a single base off, so this may be a read error. The chain carries TRBV3-1 and TRBJ2-7; TRBD1 matches at 9 bases. The CDR3 loop spans 12 amino acids. The germline V gene encodes CDR1 LGHDT and CDR2 YNNKEL (reference sequence). The CDR3 nucleotides read TGTGCCAGCGGGACAGGGCCCTACGAGCTGTACTTC. It encodes CASGTGPYELYF.

This clonotype is deemed medium-sized. This rearrangement joins TRBV9 to TRBJ2-1; the match to TRBD1 covers 7 bases. The CDR3 covers 15 residues. The V and J ends lost 6 bases and 2 bases, in that order; junction bases with no gene match: 8. CDR1 and CDR2 (germline): SGDLS, YYNGEE. The CDR3 spells CASTPLDRPYNEQFF. CDR3 bases: TGTGCCAGCACCCCTTTGGACAGGCCCTACAATGAGCAGTTCTTC.

By proportion, this clonotype is medium-sized (0.01 to 0.1%). Here the CDR3 reads CSCGQGFSETQYF. CDR3 nucleotides: TGCAGTTGCGGTCAGGGATTTTCAGAGACCCAGTACTTC. This rearrangement joins TRBV20-1 to TRBJ2-5; weak D call: TRBD1 (5 bases). This CDR3 spans 13 amino acids. Germline V lookup: CDR1 DFQATT, CDR2 SNEGSKA (reference sequence). V was pared by 8 bases and J by 4 bases, with 17 bases between.

This clonotype ranks as medium-sized (0.01 to 0.1%). The V call is TRBV27, the J call TRBJ2-7, with D possibly being TRBD1 or TRBD2 (5 bases each). Germline CDR1 MNHEY, CDR2 SMNVEV (reference sequence). The CDR3 runs 12 residues. With 7 bases removed from V and 4 bases from J, the gap between germline ends came to 11 bases. CDR3: CASTLGAYEQYF. The CDR3 DNA reads as TGTGCCAGCACTCTCGGGGCTTACGAGCAGTACTTC.

Judged by abundance, this clonotype is large (0.1 to 1%). The chain is built from TRBV5-6 and TRBJ2-3; D is unclear. V lost 0 bases to trimming and J lost 4 bases, with 12 bases between them. Germline CDR1 and CDR2: SGHDT and YYEEEE. The CDR3 loop spans 15 amino acids. The CDR3 is CASSLAWIGADTQYF. The CDR3 nucleotides read TGTGCCAGCAGCTTGGCTTGGATTGGTGCAGATACGCAGTATTTT.

This clonotype is categorized as medium-sized (0.01 to 0.1%). The chain couples TRBV28 to TRBJ1-5; D gene unclear. Germline-derived CDR1 and CDR2 are MDHEN and SYDVKM. The CDR3 is 14 amino acids. Trimming removed 1 base at V and 6 bases at J, with 10 bases between. The CDR3 spells CASSLLGWSQPQHF. DNA for the CDR3: TGTGCCAGCAGTTTATTGGGGTGGTCTCAGCCCCAGCATTTT.

The chain carries TRBV20-1 and TRBJ2-1, with D tentatively TRBD2 (5 bases). The CDR3 runs 14 residues. The germline V gene has CDR1 DFQATT and CDR2 SNEGSKA (reference sequence). The V end lost 2 bases, the J end lost 1 base, and 9 bases lay between the germline ends. CDR3 region: CSARRLASYNEQFF. The CDR3 coding sequence is TGCAGTGCTAGACGGCTAGCTTCCTACAATGAGCAGTTCTTC.

This clonotype was picked up a small number of times. The rearrangement links TRBV20-1 to TRBJ2-1; 10 bases are a match to TRBD2. The CDR3 has 14 amino acids. Germline CDR1 is DFQATT and CDR2 is SNEGSKA (reference sequence). With V trimmed by 4 bases and J by 9 bases, 9 bases remained unmatched. CDR3 sequence reads: CSATTLAGVLEQFF. CDR3 DNA sequence: TGCAGTGCTACAACCCTAGCGGGAGTCCTTGAGCAGTTCTTC.

Within the sample, this clonotype is medium-sized. This CDR3 reads CASSPFDSQETQYF. Here the CDR3 DNA reads TGTGCCAGCAGCCCCTTCGACAGTCAAGAGACCCAGTACTTC. The chain combines TRBV11-2 with TRBJ2-5; weak D call: TRBD1 (5 bases). Germline values: CDR1 SGHAT, CDR2 FQNNGV. Trimming took 5 bases from V and 2 from J, leaving 12 bases between them. The CDR3 has 14 residues.

Sample share makes this clonotype medium-sized. The chain employs TRBV6-5 and TRBJ1-1; the D gene is possibly TRBD1 (6 bases). The V and J ends lost 7 bases and 0 bases respectively, with 9 bases between them. Germline loops: CDR1 MNHEY, CDR2 SVGAGI. This CDR3 has 13 residues. The CDR3: CASNTGLNTEAFF. The CDR3 coding sequence is TGTGCCAGCAATACAGGGCTGAACACTGAAGCTTTCTTT.

This clonotype is medium-sized (0.01 to 0.1%) by share. The chain carries TRBV12-3 or TRBV12-4 and TRBJ1-1, with 8 bases aligning to TRBD1. The CDR3 has 13 residues. Unmatched junction bases numbered 4, after V lost 6 bases and J lost 4 bases. The CDR3 is CASSGTGSTEAFF. CDR3 DNA sequence: TGTGCCAGCAGCGGGACAGGCAGCACTGAAGCTTTCTTT.

By sample fraction, this clonotype is medium-sized (0.01 to 0.1%). The rearrangement links TRBV2 to TRBJ2-2; no clear D. V shed 0 bases and J shed 6 bases, with 8 bases lying between them. The germline gives CDR1 SNHLY, CDR2 FYNNEI. This CDR3 is 14 amino acids long. CDR3 bases: TGTGCCAGCAGTGAAGCGCGGCTAGCCGGGGAGCTGTTTTTT. Translating gives CASSEARLAGELFF. The full variable domain, its missing parts supplied by reference TRBV2 and TRBJ2-2, is EPEVTQTPSHQVTQMGQEVILRCVPISNHLYFYWYRQILGQKVEFLVSFYNNEISEKSEIFDDQFSVERPDGSNFTLKIRSTKLEDSAMYFCASSEARLAGELFFGEGSRLTVL.

This clonotype occurred many times. This chain uses TRBV10-3 with TRBJ2-7, with D tentatively TRBD2 (7 bases). Trimming stripped 9 bases from V and 5 bases from J, with 11 bases between. Germline loops: CDR1 ENHRY, CDR2 SYGVKD. The CDR3 runs to 11 residues. The CDR3 bases are TGTGCCATGGGGAGGGGGAACGAGCAGTACTTC. It yields the protein CAMGRGNEQYF.

In this sample, this clonotype turned up many times. The gene calls are TRBV6-5 and TRBJ1-6; D is unclear. The V and J ends lost 4 bases and 7 bases respectively, with 8 bases between them. The CDR3 has 13 amino acids. CDR1 MNHEY and CDR2 SVGAGI come from the germline V gene. The CDR3 nucleotides are TGTGCCAGCAGTTTACAGAGAAATTCACCCCTCCACTTT. Protein: CASSLQRNSPLHF.

This clonotype is medium-sized in the sample. The CDR3 bases are TGTGCCAGCAGTTTAATCGCCCGGGGTGACGAGCAGTACTTC. It yields the protein CASSLIARGDEQYF. The chain is built from TRBV27 and TRBJ2-7, with TRBD2 as a possible D gene (5 bases). Germline lookup yields CDR1 MNHEY and CDR2 SMNVEV (reference sequence). This CDR3 region has 14 residues. Trimming cost V 2 bases and J 5 bases, with 13 bases left between them.

Only a few counts were recorded for this clonotype. This sequence joins TRBV19 and TRBJ2-1; 11 positions match TRBD1. CDR3 length: 15 residues. In germline, CDR1 is LNHDA, CDR2 SQIVND (reference sequence). Germline trimming cut 3 bases from V and 6 bases from J; bases unmatched to any gene: 4. The CDR3 loop reads CASSMGQGVVNEQFF. The CDR3 nucleotides read TGTGCCAGTAGTATGGGACAGGGGGTGGTCAATGAGCAGTTCTTC. The full variable domain, with the rest looked up from reference TRBV19 and TRBJ2-1, is DGGITQSPKYLFRKEGQNVTLSCEQNLNHDAMYWYRQDPGQGLRLIYYSQIVNDFQKGDIAEGYSVSREKKESFPLTVTSAQKNPTAFYLCASSMGQGVVNEQFFGPGTRLTVL.

The V call is TRBV12-3 or TRBV12-4, the J call TRBJ2-5; 11 bases map to TRBD2. V dropped 4 bases and J dropped 5; count of bases not matched to a gene: 12. This CDR3 spans 17 amino acids. As DNA, the CDR3 is TGTGCCAGCAGTTCACCGGCTAGCGGGAGGTCTGGGGAGACCCAGTACTTC. Translation gives CASSSPASGRSGETQYF.

Sample share makes this clonotype medium-sized. The rearrangement links TRBV9 to TRBJ2-7, with no clear D. The CDR3 has 12 amino acids. From germline, CDR1 is SGDLS and CDR2 YYNGEE. V lost 4 bases, J lost 5 bases, and 10 bases lay in between. CDR3 region: CASSPSSDEQYF. The CDR3 region has the DNA TGTGCCAGCAGCCCTAGTTCGGACGAGCAGTACTTC.

By share of the sample, this clonotype is medium-sized. The chain links TRBV18 to TRBJ1-6; tentatively, D is TRBD1 (5 bases). Germline V gene lookup returns CDR1 KGHSH and CDR2 LQKENI. V was cut by 3 bases and J by 13 bases, with 16 bases left in between. CDR3 length: 14 amino acids. DNA for the CDR3: TGTGCCAGCTCACCGGGGCAGGGAGATGGGCCCCTCCACTTT. Encoded protein: CASSPGQGDGPLHF.

The chain carries TRBV28 and TRBJ2-3; no clear D. Germline V CDR1 and CDR2: MDHEN, SYDVKM. Trimming took off 2 bases at V and 2 bases at J, with 17 bases between the two ends. CDR3 length: 17 residues. As DNA, the CDR3 is TGTGCCAGCAGTTTAACGCGAATGGAGCGCTACACAGATACGCAGTATTTT. It codes for CASSLTRMERYTDTQYF.

This clonotype qualifies as medium-sized. The chain couples TRBV11-2 to TRBJ2-4, with D uncertain. The CDR3 sequence is 11 residues long. V dropped 2 bases and J dropped 8 bases, with 4 bases sitting between them. Germline V gene lookup returns CDR1 SGHAT and CDR2 FQNNGV. The CDR3: CASSLKDIQYF. The CDR3 coding sequence is TGTGCCAGCAGCTTAAAAGACATTCAGTACTTC.

This chain joins TRBV29-1 and TRBJ2-3; D gene ambiguous. Looked up from germline, CDR1 is SQVTM and CDR2 is ANQGSEA. CDR3 length: 14 residues. Trimming stripped 0 bases from V and 1 base from J, with 8 bases between. The CDR3 coding sequence is TGCAGCGTTGAAGATCTCGACGGCACAGATACGCAGTATTTT. Residues: CSVEDLDGTDTQYF.

This clonotype rates as large. This chain connects TRBV29-1 to TRBJ2-1; weak D call: TRBD2 (6 bases). Germline lookup yields CDR1 SQVTM and CDR2 ANQGSEA. The CDR3 has 14 residues. The V and J ends lost 5 bases and 5 bases respectively, with 16 bases between them. The CDR3 region has the DNA TGCAGCGTTAGAACTAGCAGCGGAAACAATGAGCAGTTCTTC. Protein sequence: CSVRTSSGNNEQFF.

In its sample, this clonotype is medium-sized (0.01 to 0.1%). This chain joins TRBV9 and TRBJ2-4, with 9 bases aligning to TRBD1. The germline CDR1 and CDR2 sequences are SGDLS and YYNGEE. The V segment lost 4 bases and the J segment 9 bases; nucleotides outside the gene matches: 11. CDR3 length: 15 amino acids. CDR3 region: CASSPPGQGFGIQYF. CDR3 sequence (DNA): TGTGCCAGCAGCCCCCCGGGACAGGGATTTGGCATTCAGTACTTC.

By its share, this clonotype is medium-sized. The chain has TRBV20-1 and TRBJ2-1; 12 nucleotides align to TRBD2. The CDR3 length is 21 residues. CDR1 DFQATT and CDR2 SNEGSKA come from the germline V gene (reference sequence). The V and J ends lost 0 bases and 1 base, in that order; junction bases with no gene match: 16. CDR3: CSARDPPTSGRTSWSYNEQFF. CDR3 coding DNA: TGCAGTGCTAGAGATCCCCCAACTAGCGGGAGGACAAGTTGGTCCTACAATGAGCAGTTCTTC.

Sample share makes this clonotype medium-sized. The rearrangement uses TRBV6-1 and TRBJ1-4; D unresolved. Germline CDR1 MNHNS, CDR2 SASEGT. V gave up 6 bases and J gave up 7 bases, with 12 bases separating them. The CDR3 is 13 residues long. The CDR3 sequence: CASRGGDLEKLFF. The CDR3, as DNA: TGTGCCAGCAGGGGCGGCGACCTTGAAAAACTGTTTTTT.